This T cell receptor (beta chain) was recorded in a study of monozygotic twins with inflammatory bowel disease. TCRdb reprocessed the 5' RACE reads and reports one entry per CDR3 protein, with no DNA. In all, the sample yields roughly 200,000 distinct CDR3 sequences. The CDR3 runs 13 residues. Germline lookup yields CDR1 LGHNT and CDR2 FRNRAP. The sample taken for sequencing was blood. The origin of this receptor is a human donor with ulcerative colitis or Crohn's disease, or a healthy co-twin of an affected twin (not recorded which). The chain is built from TRBV12-5 and TRBJ2-5; with no DNA, the TCRdb D assignment of TRBD2 cannot be verified. CDR3 loop: CATSPDTQETQYF.